The T cell receptor beta chain described here comes from a study of blood T cells in healthy people across ages. Study conclusions and caveats: Age brought a roughly linear fall in TCR beta diversity measured per million T cells. It was the long-lived donors that had more naive CD4+ cells and higher diversity than aged donors.

The CDR3 covers 15 residues. CDR1 and CDR2 from the germline V gene are DFQATT and SNEGSKA (reference sequence). Of note for this clonotype: No antigen is known for it.

Combining a sample-barcoded 5' primer with a J-beta primer mix, a second PCR ran for roughly 6 to 12 cycles. TCRdb fed the 5' RACE reads into MiXCR, producing one record per CDR3 protein. Here the sample spans about 800,000 distinct CDR3 sequences, roughly 25% being singletons. These data were also filed under a second study, of T cells of mothers and their children.

Sequencing was carried out using blood. The sequence derives from a boy aged 5-17 years in good health. This sequence joins TRBV20-1 and TRBJ2-1; the D gene is possibly TRBD2 (6 bases). TRBJ2-5 explains the end of the DNA better; the J call may be wrong. CDR3 coding DNA: TGCAGTGCTAGAGATCCGGAGGGAACGGGAGAGACCCAGTACTTC. Translated, it gives CSARDPEGTGETQYF.